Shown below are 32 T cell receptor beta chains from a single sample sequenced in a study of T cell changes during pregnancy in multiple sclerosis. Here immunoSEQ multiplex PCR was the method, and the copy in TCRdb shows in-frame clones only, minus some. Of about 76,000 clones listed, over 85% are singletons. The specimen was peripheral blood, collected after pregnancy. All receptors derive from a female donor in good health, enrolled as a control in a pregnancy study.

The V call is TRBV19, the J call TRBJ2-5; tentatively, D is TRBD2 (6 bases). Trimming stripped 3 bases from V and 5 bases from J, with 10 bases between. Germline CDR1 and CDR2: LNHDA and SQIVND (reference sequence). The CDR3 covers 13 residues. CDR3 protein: CASSIGGLETQYF. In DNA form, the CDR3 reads TGTGCCAGTAGTATCGGGGGTTTGGAGACCCAGTACTTC.

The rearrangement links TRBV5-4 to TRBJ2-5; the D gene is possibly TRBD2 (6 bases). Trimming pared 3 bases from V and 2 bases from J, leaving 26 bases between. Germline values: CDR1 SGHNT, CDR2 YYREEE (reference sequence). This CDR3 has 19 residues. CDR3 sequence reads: CASSWWARKGREQQETQYF. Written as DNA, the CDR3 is TGTGCCAGCAGCTGGTGGGCACGTAAGGGACGGGAGCAGCAAGAGACCCAGTACTTC.

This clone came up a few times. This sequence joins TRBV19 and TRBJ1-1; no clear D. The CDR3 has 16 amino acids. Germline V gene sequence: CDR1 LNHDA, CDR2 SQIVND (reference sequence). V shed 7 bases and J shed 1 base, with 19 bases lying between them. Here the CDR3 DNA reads TGTGCCAGTACCTCAAGGAGCCGGGGTAAGAACACTGAAGCTTTCTTT. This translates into CASTSRSRGKNTEAFF.

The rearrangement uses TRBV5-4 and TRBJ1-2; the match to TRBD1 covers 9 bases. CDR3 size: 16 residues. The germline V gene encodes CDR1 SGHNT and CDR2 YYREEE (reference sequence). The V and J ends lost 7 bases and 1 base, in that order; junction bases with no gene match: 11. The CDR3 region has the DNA TGTGCCAGCGCCTTCGGGACAGGGAAGCTTAACTATGGCTACACCTTC. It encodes CASAFGTGKLNYGYTF.

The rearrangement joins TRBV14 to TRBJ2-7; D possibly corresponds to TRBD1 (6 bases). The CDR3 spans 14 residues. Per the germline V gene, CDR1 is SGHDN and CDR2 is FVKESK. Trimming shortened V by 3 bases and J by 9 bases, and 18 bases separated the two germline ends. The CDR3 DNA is TGTGCCAGCAGCCATCAGCAGGGGTTATCGGTGCAGTACTTC. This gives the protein CASSHQQGLSVQYF.

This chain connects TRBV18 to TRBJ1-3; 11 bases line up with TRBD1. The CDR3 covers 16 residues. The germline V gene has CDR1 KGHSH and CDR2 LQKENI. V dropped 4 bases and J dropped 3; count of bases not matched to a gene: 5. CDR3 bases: TGTGCCAGCTCACTAGGACAGGGGGCGTTTGGAAACACCATATATTTT. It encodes CASSLGQGAFGNTIYF. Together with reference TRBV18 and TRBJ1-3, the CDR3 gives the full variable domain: NAGVMQNPRHLVRRRGQEARLRCSPMKGHSHVYWYRQLPEEGLKFMVYLQKENIIDESGMPKERFSAEFPKEGPSILRIQQVVRGDSAAYFCASSLGQGAFGNTIYFGEGSWLTVV.

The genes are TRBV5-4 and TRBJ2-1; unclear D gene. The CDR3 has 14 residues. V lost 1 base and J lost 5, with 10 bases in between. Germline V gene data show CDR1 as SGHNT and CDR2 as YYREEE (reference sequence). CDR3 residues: CASSLSFPDNEQFF. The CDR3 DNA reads TGTGCCAGCAGCTTGAGCTTCCCCGACAATGAGCAGTTCTTC.

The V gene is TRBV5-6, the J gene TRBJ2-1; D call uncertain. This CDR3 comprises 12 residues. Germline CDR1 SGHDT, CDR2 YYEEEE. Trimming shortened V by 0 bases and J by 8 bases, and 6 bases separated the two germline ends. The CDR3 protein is CASSLGFDEQFF. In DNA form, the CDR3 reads TGTGCCAGCAGCTTGGGTTTCGATGAGCAGTTCTTC.

The CDR3 region is CASSSLAGGYTDTQYF. CDR3 sequence (DNA): TGTGCCAGCAGCTCCTTAGCGGGGGGCTACACAGATACGCAGTATTTT. This chain joins TRBV7-6 and TRBJ2-3, with 10 bases fitting TRBD2. This CDR3 is 16 amino acids long. The V segment lost 4 bases and the J segment 2 bases; nucleotides outside the gene matches: 6. CDR1 is SGHVS and CDR2 is FNYEAQ in the germline V gene.

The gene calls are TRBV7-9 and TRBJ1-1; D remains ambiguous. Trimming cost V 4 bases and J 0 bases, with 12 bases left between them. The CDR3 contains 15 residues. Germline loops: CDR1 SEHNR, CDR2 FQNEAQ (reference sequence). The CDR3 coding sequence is TGTGCCAGCAGCTCCCGCGGGCCTTTGAACACTGAAGCTTTCTTT. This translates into CASSSRGPLNTEAFF. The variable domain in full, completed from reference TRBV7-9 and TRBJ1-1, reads DTGVSQNPRHKITKRGQNVTFRCDPISEHNRLYWYRQTLGQGPEFLTYFQNEAQLEKSRLLSDRFSAERPKGSFSTLEIQRTEQGDSAMYLCASSSRGPLNTEAFFGQGTRLTVV.

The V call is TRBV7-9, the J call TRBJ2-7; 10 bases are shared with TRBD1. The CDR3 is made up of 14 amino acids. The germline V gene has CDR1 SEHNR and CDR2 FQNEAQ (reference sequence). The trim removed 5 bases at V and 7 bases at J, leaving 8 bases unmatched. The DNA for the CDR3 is TGTGCCAGCAGCCCAGACAGGGGGCAGCGGGAGCAGTACTTC. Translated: CASSPDRGQREQYF.

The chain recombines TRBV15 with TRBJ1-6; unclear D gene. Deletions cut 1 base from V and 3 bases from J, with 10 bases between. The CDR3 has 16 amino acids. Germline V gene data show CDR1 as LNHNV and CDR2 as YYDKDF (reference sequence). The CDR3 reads CATSRGGVVYNSPLHF. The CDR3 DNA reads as TGTGCCACCAGCAGAGGTGGAGTTGTCTATAATTCACCCCTCCACTTT.

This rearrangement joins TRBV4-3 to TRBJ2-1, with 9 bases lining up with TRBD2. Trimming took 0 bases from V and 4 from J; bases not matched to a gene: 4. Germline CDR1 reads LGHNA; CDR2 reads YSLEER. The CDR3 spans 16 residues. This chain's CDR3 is CASSQDPSGAYNEQFF. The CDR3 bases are TGCGCCAGCAGCCAAGACCCTAGCGGGGCTTACAATGAGCAGTTCTTC.

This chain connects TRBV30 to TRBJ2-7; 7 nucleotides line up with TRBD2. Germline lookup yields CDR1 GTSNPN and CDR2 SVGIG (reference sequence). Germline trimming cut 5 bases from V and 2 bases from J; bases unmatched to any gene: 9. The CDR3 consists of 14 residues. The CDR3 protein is CAWGSSGRTYEQYF. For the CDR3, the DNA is TGTGCCTGGGGGTCTAGCGGCCGTACCTACGAGCAGTACTTC.

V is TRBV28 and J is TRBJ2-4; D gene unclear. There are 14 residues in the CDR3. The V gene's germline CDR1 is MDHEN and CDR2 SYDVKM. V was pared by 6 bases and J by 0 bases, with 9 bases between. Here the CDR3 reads CASREALAKNIQYF. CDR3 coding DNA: TGTGCCAGCAGAGAAGCGTTAGCCAAAAACATTCAGTACTTC.

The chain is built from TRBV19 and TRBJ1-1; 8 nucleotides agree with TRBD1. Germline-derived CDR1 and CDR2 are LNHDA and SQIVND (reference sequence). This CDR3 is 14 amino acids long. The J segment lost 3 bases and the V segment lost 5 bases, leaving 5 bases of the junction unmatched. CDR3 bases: TGTGCCAGTAGTGTACAGGGGGGGCACACTGAAGCTTTCTTT. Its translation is CASSVQGGHTEAFF.

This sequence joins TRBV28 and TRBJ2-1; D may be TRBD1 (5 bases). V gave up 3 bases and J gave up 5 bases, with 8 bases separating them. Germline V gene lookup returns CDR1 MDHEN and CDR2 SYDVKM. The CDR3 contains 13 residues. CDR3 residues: CASSFADNNEQFF. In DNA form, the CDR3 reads TGTGCCAGCAGTTTCGCGGACAACAATGAGCAGTTCTTC.

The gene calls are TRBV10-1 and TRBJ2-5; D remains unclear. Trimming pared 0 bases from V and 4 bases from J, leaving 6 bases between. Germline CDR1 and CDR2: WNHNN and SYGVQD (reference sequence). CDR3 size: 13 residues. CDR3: CASSESPGETQYF. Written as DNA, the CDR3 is TGCGCCAGCAGTGAGTCCCCCGGAGAGACCCAGTACTTC.

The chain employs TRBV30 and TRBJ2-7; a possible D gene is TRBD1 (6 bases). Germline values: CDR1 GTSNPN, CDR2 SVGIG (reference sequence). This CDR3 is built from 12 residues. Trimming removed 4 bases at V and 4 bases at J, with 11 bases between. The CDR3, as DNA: TGTGCCTGGATCAGGGGACCGTACGAGCAGTACTTC. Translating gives CAWIRGPYEQYF.

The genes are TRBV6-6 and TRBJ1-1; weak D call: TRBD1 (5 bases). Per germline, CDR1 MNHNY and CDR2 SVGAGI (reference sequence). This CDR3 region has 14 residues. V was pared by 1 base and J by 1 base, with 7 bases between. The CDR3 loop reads CASSYFQGNTEAFF. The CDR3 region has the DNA TGTGCCAGCAGTTACTTCCAGGGGAACACTGAAGCTTTCTTT.

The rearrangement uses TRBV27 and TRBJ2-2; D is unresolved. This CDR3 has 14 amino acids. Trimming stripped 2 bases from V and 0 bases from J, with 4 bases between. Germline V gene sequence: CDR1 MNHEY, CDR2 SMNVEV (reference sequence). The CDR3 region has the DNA TGTGCCAGCAGTTTAGTCACGAACACCGGGGAGCTGTTTTTT. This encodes CASSLVTNTGELFF.

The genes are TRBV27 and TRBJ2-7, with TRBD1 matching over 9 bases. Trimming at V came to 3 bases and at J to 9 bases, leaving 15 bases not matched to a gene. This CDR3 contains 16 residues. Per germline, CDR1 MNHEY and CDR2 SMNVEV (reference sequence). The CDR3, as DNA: TGTGCCAGCAGTTTTTCCGGGACAGGGAACTATAACGGGCAGTACTTC. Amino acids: CASSFSGTGNYNGQYF.

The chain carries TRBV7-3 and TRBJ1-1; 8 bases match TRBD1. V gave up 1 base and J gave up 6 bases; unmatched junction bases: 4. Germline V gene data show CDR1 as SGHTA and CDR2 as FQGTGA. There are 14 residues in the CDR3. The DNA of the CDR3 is TGTGCCAGCAGCTTAAGCCCGGACAGGGCTGAAGCTTTCTTT. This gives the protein CASSLSPDRAEAFF.

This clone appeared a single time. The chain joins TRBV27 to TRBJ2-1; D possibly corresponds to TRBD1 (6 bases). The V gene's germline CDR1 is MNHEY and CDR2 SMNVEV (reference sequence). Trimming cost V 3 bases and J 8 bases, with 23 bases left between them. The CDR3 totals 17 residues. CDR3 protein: CASSLGQRGQGIHEQFF. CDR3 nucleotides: TGTGCCAGCAGTTTGGGGCAGCGCGGGCAGGGGATCCATGAGCAGTTCTTC.

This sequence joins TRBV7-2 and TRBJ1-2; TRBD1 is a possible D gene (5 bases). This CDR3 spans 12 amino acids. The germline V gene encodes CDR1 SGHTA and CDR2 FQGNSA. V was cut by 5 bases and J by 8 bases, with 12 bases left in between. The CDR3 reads CASSPGRGGYTF. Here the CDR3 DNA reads TGTGCCAGCAGCCCCGGGAGGGGAGGCTACACCTTC.

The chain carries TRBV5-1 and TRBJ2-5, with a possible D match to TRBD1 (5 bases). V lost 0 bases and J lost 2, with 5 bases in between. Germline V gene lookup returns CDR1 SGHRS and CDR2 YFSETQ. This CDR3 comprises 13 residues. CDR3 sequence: CASSLGQQETQYF. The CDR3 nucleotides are TGCGCCAGCAGCTTGGGACAGCAAGAGACCCAGTACTTC.

CDR3: CASSLRAAGGTEAFF. The CDR3 DNA reads TGTGCCAGCAGCTTGAGGGCCGCGGGGGGCACTGAAGCTTTCTTT. The chain employs TRBV5-4 and TRBJ1-1; D may be TRBD1 (5 bases). Per the germline V gene, CDR1 is SGHNT and CDR2 is YYREEE (reference sequence). The CDR3 length is 15 residues. V lost 1 base to trimming and J lost 4 bases, with 14 bases between them.

The CDR3, as DNA: TGTGCCAGCAGCTTAGATAGCGGGCCGGGCGGGGAGCTGTTTTTT. It yields the protein CASSLDSGPGGELFF. The rearrangement joins TRBV7-3 to TRBJ2-2; 7 bases are shared with TRBD2. Germline-derived CDR1 and CDR2 are SGHTA and FQGTGA. This CDR3 comprises 15 residues. Losses at the gene ends were 2 bases for V and 7 bases for J; bases not matched to a gene: 7.

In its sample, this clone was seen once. The CDR3 DNA sequence: TGTGCCAGCAGTGTGACTAGCGGGAGTCTCCACAATGAGCAGTTCTTC. Protein product: CASSVTSGSLHNEQFF. V usage is TRBV27 and J usage is TRBJ2-1, with 12 positions matching TRBD2. The CDR3 extends over 16 amino acids. Germline CDR1 reads MNHEY; CDR2 reads SMNVEV (reference sequence). Trimming removed 5 bases from V and 5 bases from J; junction bases left unmatched: 7.

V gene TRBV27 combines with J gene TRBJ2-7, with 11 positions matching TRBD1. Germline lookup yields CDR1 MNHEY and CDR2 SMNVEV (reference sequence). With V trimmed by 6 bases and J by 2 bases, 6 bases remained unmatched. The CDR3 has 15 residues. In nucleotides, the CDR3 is TGTGCCAGCAGACTATTGGGACAGGGGGCCTACGAGCAGTACTTC. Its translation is CASRLLGQGAYEQYF.

The CDR3 DNA sequence: TGTGCCAGCAGCACTATAGCGGGAGAACGCACAGATACGCAGTATTTT. The encoded protein is CASSTIAGERTDTQYF. The chain employs TRBV7-6 and TRBJ2-3; 9 bases are shared with TRBD2. This CDR3 region has 16 residues. After removal of 5 bases from V and 1 base from J, the junction contained 7 bases not matched to a gene. Germline V gene data show CDR1 as SGHVS and CDR2 as FNYEAQ.

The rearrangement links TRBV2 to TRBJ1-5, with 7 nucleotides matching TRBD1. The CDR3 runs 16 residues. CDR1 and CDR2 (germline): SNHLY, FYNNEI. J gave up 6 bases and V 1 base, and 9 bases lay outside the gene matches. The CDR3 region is CASSEGYRGTGQPQHF. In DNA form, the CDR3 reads TGTGCCAGCAGTGAAGGGTACAGGGGAACCGGTCAGCCCCAGCATTTT.